The present entry profiles one TCR beta chain with its context. Its antigen remains unknown. The junction does not match germline at one end; this may be a read error. Both 60 Vbeta primers and 13 Jbeta primers went into the PCR. Profiling relied on immunoSEQ multiplex PCR, and the TCRdb table lists in-frame clones only, not all of them. The sample holds more than 95,000 clones, 75% to 85% seen once. These data belong to a study of cytomegalovirus exposure and HLA in healthy donors. On the study more broadly: HLA-typed donors contributed approximately 92 million unique TCRs, which were held in an early data release.

Germline CDR1 and CDR2: SGHTA and FQGNSA. This CDR3 has 15 residues. Study conclusions and caveats: Certain sequence variants were highly shared and formed a cluster, and this cluster was likely a sequencing artifact. The authors later found most CMV-associated TCR beta chains appeared HLA-restricted. Information on immune exposure was restricted to one variable (CMV serostatus).

The receptor's source is a young woman in good health and CMV-seropositive. The chain has TRBV7-2 and TRBJ2-1; the match to TRBD1 covers 9 bases. Sequencing was done on a sample of PBMCs. The CDR3 sequence is CASSLGQGYYNEQFF. The CDR3 DNA is TGTGCCAGCAGTTTAGGACAGGGGTACTACAATGAGCAGTTCTTC.